This T cell receptor (beta chain) was documented in a study of T cells after yellow fever vaccination. V lost 5 bases to trimming and J lost 3 bases; unmatched junction nucleotides: 4. Germline V gene data show CDR1 as MNHNS and CDR2 as SASEGT. The CDR3 loop spans 14 amino acids. In making TCR cDNA, 5'RACE template switching added a universal primer site and UMIs to it. MiXCR was run by TCRdb on the 5' RACE reads, yielding one entry per CDR3 protein. Seen here are a few hundred thousand distinct CDR3 sequences, about 15% observed once, and the top ten hold 15% to 20%. In the case of this clonotype: Antigen unknown.

Notes on the study in general: Boosting was followed by the reappearance of most primary-vaccination clones (roughly 96% CD4, 85% to 90% CD8). Clonotypes shared by both compartments, CD4 and CD8, made up a small share.

The TCR originated in a man aged 18 to 30 who received the YFV17D yellow fever vaccine. The rearrangement joins TRBV6-1 to TRBJ2-1, with 7 nucleotides matching TRBD1. The input for sequencing was PBMCs, taken roughly 5 days after the first yellow fever vaccination. The CDR3 is CASSRQGYYNEQFF. CDR3 nucleotides: TGTGCCAGCAGTAGACAGGGTTACTACAATGAGCAGTTCTTC.